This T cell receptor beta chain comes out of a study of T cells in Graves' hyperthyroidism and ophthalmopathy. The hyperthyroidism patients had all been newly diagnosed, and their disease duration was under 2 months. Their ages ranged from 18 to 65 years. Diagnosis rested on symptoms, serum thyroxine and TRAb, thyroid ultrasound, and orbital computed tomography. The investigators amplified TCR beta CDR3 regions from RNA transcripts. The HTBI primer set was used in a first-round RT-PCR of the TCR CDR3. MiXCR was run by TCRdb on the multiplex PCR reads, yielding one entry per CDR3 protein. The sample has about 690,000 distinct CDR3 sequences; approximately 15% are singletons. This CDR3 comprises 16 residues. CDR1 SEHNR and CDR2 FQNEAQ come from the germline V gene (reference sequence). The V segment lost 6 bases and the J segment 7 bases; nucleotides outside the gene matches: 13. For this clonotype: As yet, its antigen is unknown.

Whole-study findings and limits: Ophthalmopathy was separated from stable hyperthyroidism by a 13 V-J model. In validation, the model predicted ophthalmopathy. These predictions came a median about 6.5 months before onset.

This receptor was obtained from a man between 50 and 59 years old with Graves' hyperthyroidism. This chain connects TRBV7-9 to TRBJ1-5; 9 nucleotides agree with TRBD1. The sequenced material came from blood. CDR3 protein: CASSRGTGGGHQPQHF. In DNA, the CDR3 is TGTGCCAGCAGTCGAGGTACAGGGGGCGGTCACCAGCCCCAGCATTTT.